The sequence of this T cell receptor beta chain was determined in a study of blood T cell repertoires in COVID-19. Study-level information: Some COVID-19 samples were acute and others convalescent; all came from the United States, Italy and Spain.

This clone was counted once. Self-reported history from a screening survey and questionnaire set each donor's cohort. This table comes from immunoSEQ multiplex PCR, and its TCRdb copy is limited to in-frame clones, with some not included. The profile shows under 150,000 clones, roughly four fifths of them singletons. Sequencing input: PBMCs or T cells enriched from blood (not recorded which). This sequence was found in a man in his thirties or forties who had recovered from COVID-19.

CDR3 sequence (DNA): TGTGCCTGGAGCGAGGACAGTGAGGGCCTCTCTCAGCATTTT. Amino acids: CAWSEDSEGLSQHF. V and J are TRBV30 and TRBJ1-5; D is possibly TRBD1 (6 bases). Trimming removed 3 bases from V and 13 bases from J, with 22 bases in between. The CDR3 covers 14 residues. Germline CDR1 is GTSNPN and CDR2 is SVGIG (reference sequence).